The 25 T cell receptor beta chains below come from one sample, sequenced in a study of T cell responses to AZD1222 COVID-19 vaccine. Repertoires were generated with immunoSEQ multiplex PCR, while TCRdb's copy carries only in-frame clones and drops some. This table has about 19,000 clones, roughly 76% appearing once. The material sequenced was peripheral blood, taken 28 days after the second AZD1222 dose. All receptors derive from an adult who received the AZD1222 COVID-19 vaccine.

The genes are TRBV30 and TRBJ1-2; D is unclear. The CDR3 length is 15 residues. V was shortened by 0 bases and J by 1 base, with 12 bases between the two germline ends. Germline V gives CDR1 GTSNPN, CDR2 SVGIG (reference sequence). For the CDR3, the DNA is TGTGCCTGGAGTGTACTGGCAGGCCTTAACTATGGCTACACCTTC. This gives the protein CAWSVLAGLNYGYTF.

The V gene is TRBV6-5, the J gene TRBJ1-3, with 7 bases identical to TRBD1. Unmatched junction bases numbered 2, after V lost 2 bases and J lost 4 bases. This CDR3 region has 14 residues. From germline, CDR1 is MNHEY and CDR2 SVGAGI. The CDR3 coding sequence is TGTGCCAGCAGTTACGACAGGGCGGGAAACACCATATATTTT. Protein sequence: CASSYDRAGNTIYF.

This clone was recorded only once. The chain couples TRBV9 to TRBJ1-3; D unclear. This CDR3 contains 15 residues. V was pared by 3 bases and J by 0 bases, with 10 bases between. Per the germline V gene, CDR1 is SGDLS and CDR2 is YYNGEE. The CDR3 here is CASSATDYSGNTIYF. The CDR3 nucleotides read TGTGCCAGCAGCGCAACAGATTACTCTGGAAACACCATATATTTT.

The V and J genes are TRBV21-1 and TRBJ2-3; the D call of TRBD1 is as the table states it, not checked on the DNA. TRBV21-1 is an annotated pseudogene. This CDR3 contains 16 residues. CDR3 nucleotide sequence: TGTGCCAGCAGCAAATGGGACAGGGGGCGGTCAGATACGCAGTATTTT. It translates to CASSKWDRGRSDTQYF.

The CDR3 spells CASEQGLNTEAFF. The CDR3 nucleotides are TGTGCCAGCGAGCAGGGCTTGAACACTGAAGCTTTCTTT. The rearrangement joins TRBV2 to TRBJ1-1; a possible D gene is TRBD1 (5 bases). This CDR3 spans 13 amino acids. Trimming removed 8 bases at V and 0 bases at J, with 10 bases between. The germline gives CDR1 SNHLY, CDR2 FYNNEI.

There are a few counts of this clone. The J gene is TRBJ1-1, the V gene TRBV7-2, with TRBD1 matching over 12 bases. Germline V CDR1 and CDR2: SGHTA, FQGNSA. The trim removed 4 bases at V and 9 bases at J, leaving 12 bases unmatched. The CDR3 has 16 residues. CDR3 coding DNA: TGTGCCAGCAGCTCGGTTCCAACCGGGACAGGGGGCCAAGCTTTCTTT. This gives the protein CASSSVPTGTGGQAFF. The whole variable domain, filled in from reference TRBV7-2 and TRBJ1-1, reads GAGVSQSPSNKVTEKGKDVELRCDPISGHTALYWYRQSLGQGLEFLIYFQGNSAPDKSGLPSDRFSAERTGGSVSTLTIQRTQQEDSAVYLCASSSVPTGTGGQAFFGQGTRLTVV.

The rearrangement uses TRBV9 and TRBJ1-6; D gene unclear. The CDR3 has 14 residues. The germline V gene has CDR1 SGDLS and CDR2 YYNGEE. The ends were cut back, 4 bases at V and 8 bases at J, with 13 bases in the middle. The CDR3 spells CASSPRVPDSPLHF. The CDR3, as DNA: TGTGCCAGCAGCCCTAGGGTTCCGGATTCACCCCTCCACTTT.

The gene calls are TRBV7-9 and TRBJ2-1; D is uncertain. This CDR3 contains 15 residues. V was cut by 7 bases and J by 0 bases, with 13 bases left in between. The germline gives CDR1 SEHNR, CDR2 FQNEAQ (reference sequence). The CDR3 sequence is CASIGRKSSYNEQFF. As DNA, the CDR3 is TGTGCCAGCATTGGACGGAAAAGCTCCTACAATGAGCAGTTCTTC.

This clone turned up a few times. The chain links TRBV19 to TRBJ2-1; TRBD1 matches at 8 bases. The CDR3 extends over 15 amino acids. Germline CDR1 LNHDA, CDR2 SQIVND (reference sequence). Trimming took 6 bases from V and 2 from J; bases not matched to a gene: 6. The CDR3: CASRTGDHAYNEQFF. The CDR3 DNA reads as TGTGCCAGTAGGACAGGGGACCATGCCTACAATGAGCAGTTCTTC.

V usage is TRBV6-2 or TRBV6-3 and J usage is TRBJ2-3; 7 nucleotides agree with TRBD2. V shed 1 base and J 2 bases; nucleotides not matched to a gene: 3. This CDR3 is built from 15 residues. The germline V gene encodes CDR1 MNHEY and CDR2 SVGEGT. This CDR3 is CASSYWSGNTDTQYF. DNA of the CDR3: TGTGCCAGCAGTTACTGGAGCGGGAACACAGATACGCAGTATTTT.

This clone is medium-sized by share. The chain has TRBV19 and TRBJ1-6; maybe TRBD1 (5 bases). Germline V gene lookup returns CDR1 LNHDA and CDR2 SQIVND (reference sequence). V was trimmed by 3 bases and J by 10 bases, leaving 13 bases between them. The CDR3 is 14 amino acids. The CDR3 is CASSIQGSISPLHF. In nucleotides, the CDR3 is TGTGCCAGTAGTATCCAGGGTAGTATCTCACCCCTCCACTTT. Full variable domain (outside the CDR3, taken from reference TRBV19 and TRBJ1-6): DGGITQSPKYLFRKEGQNVTLSCEQNLNHDAMYWYRQDPGQGLRLIYYSQIVNDFQKGDIAEGYSVSREKKESFPLTVTSAQKNPTAFYLCASSIQGSISPLHFGNGTRLTVT.

This chain joins TRBV5-4 and TRBJ1-2; D is unresolved. Trimming left V 2 bases short and J 4 bases short, with 12 bases between. The CDR3 consists of 14 residues. Per the germline V gene, CDR1 is SGHNT and CDR2 is YYREEE (reference sequence). CDR3 in DNA: TGTGCCAGCAGCTTAGGGTTGGAAGGCTATGGCTACACCTTC. It yields the protein CASSLGLEGYGYTF.

Only one count was recorded for this clone. This chain links TRBV4-3 with TRBJ1-1; no firm D call. CDR1 LGHNA and CDR2 YSLEER come from the germline V gene. V was trimmed by 0 bases and J by 1 base, leaving 6 bases between them. The CDR3 totals 14 residues. This CDR3 reads CASSQDRGNTEAFF. The CDR3 coding sequence is TGCGCCAGCAGCCAAGATCGAGGGAACACTGAAGCTTTCTTT.

The J gene is TRBJ1-5, the V gene TRBV18; D might be TRBD1 (6 bases). Looked up from germline, CDR1 is KGHSH and CDR2 is LQKENI. The CDR3 contains 17 residues. Trimming took 5 bases from V and 2 from J, leaving 19 bases between them. The CDR3 DNA reads as TGTGCCAGCTCATCCTCTCGGGGGGGCGAGGGCAATCAGCCCCAGCATTTT. This sequence encodes CASSSSRGGEGNQPQHF.

V is TRBV9 and J is TRBJ2-2; a possible D gene is TRBD1 (6 bases). Germline V gene lookup returns CDR1 SGDLS and CDR2 YYNGEE. The CDR3 loop spans 14 amino acids. V was trimmed by 3 bases and J by 7 bases, leaving 13 bases between them. This CDR3 reads CASSDRVEGGELFF. The DNA of the CDR3 is TGTGCCAGCAGCGACAGGGTTGAGGGCGGGGAGCTGTTTTTT.

CDR3 DNA: TGTGCCAGCAGCCTCGGTCCGGGGGACACCCACTCTGGAAACACCATATATTTT. It is translated as CASSLGPGDTHSGNTIYF. V gene TRBV7-6 combines with J gene TRBJ1-3, with D possibly being TRBD1 (6 bases). Trimming took off 5 bases at V and 0 bases at J, with 20 bases between the two ends. The germline CDR1 and CDR2 sequences are SGHVS and FNYEAQ. CDR3 length equals 18 residues. Using reference TRBV7-6 and TRBJ1-3 for the parts outside the CDR3, the full variable domain is GAGVSQSPRYKVTKRGQDVALRCDPISGHVSLYWYRQALGQGPEFLTYFNYEAQQDKSGLPNDRFSAERPEGSISTLTIQRTEQRDSAMYRCASSLGPGDTHSGNTIYFGEGSWLTVV.

The chain combines TRBV4-1 with TRBJ2-7; no reliable D call. Germline V gives CDR1 MGHRA, CDR2 YSYEKL. This CDR3 has 12 amino acids. The V and J ends lost 1 base and 6 bases respectively, with 7 bases between them. The CDR3 nucleotides are TGCGCCAGCAGCCAAGCAAAGGGCGAGCAGTACTTC. Its translation: CASSQAKGEQYF.

The gene calls are TRBV12-5 and TRBJ1-3; TRBD1 aligns across 9 bases. The CDR3 spans 16 residues. The V gene's germline CDR1 is LGHNT and CDR2 FRNRAP. V was pared by 5 bases and J by 0 bases, with 5 bases of the junction left unmatched. The CDR3 spells CASGPGTGNSGNTIYF. CDR3 coding DNA: TGTGCTAGTGGTCCAGGGACAGGGAACTCTGGAAACACCATATATTTT.

This CDR3 is CASSTQGMSQPQHF. CDR3 nucleotide sequence: TGTGCCAGCTCCACACAGGGAATGAGTCAGCCCCAGCATTTT. The rearrangement joins TRBV18 to TRBJ1-5; the D gene is possibly TRBD1 (6 bases). Trimming took off 6 bases at V and 6 bases at J, with 15 bases between the two ends. The CDR3 length is 14 residues. From germline, CDR1 is KGHSH and CDR2 LQKENI. The full variable domain, completed using reference TRBV18 and TRBJ1-5, is NAGVMQNPRHLVRRRGQEARLRCSPMKGHSHVYWYRQLPEEGLKFMVYLQKENIIDESGMPKERFSAEFPKEGPSILRIQQVVRGDSAAYFCASSTQGMSQPQHFGDGTRLSIL.

This clone counts as medium-sized. The rearrangement links TRBV28 to TRBJ1-1, with D uncertain. Per germline, CDR1 MDHEN and CDR2 SYDVKM. CDR3 length: 12 residues. Trimming took 1 base from V and 5 from J, leaving 5 bases between them. CDR3 sequence (DNA): TGTGCCAGCAGTTTATTCGGGACTGAAGCTTTCTTT. Translation: CASSLFGTEAFF.

The CDR3 DNA is TGTGCCAGCAGCTTGGTCGTTAGAGGCGATACGCAGTATTTT. It translates to CASSLVVRGDTQYF. This chain connects TRBV5-6 to TRBJ2-3, with D uncertain. Germline V gene data show CDR1 as SGHDT and CDR2 as YYEEEE. Deletions cut 0 bases from V and 6 bases from J, with 11 bases between. The CDR3 length is 14 residues. The variable domain in full, completed from reference TRBV5-6 and TRBJ2-3, reads DAGVTQSPTHLIKTRGQQVTLRCSPKSGHDTVSWYQQALGQGPQFIFQYYEEEERQRGNFPDRFSGHQFPNYSSELNVNALLLGDSALYLCASSLVVRGDTQYFGPGTRLTVL.

CDR3 nucleotides: TGTGCCAGCAGCCCAGAAAGGGGGAGGGGTGAAAAACTGTTTTTT. This translates into CASSPERGRGEKLFF. This chain connects TRBV7-2 to TRBJ1-4, with a tentative D call TRBD1 (6 bases). The CDR3 sequence is 15 residues long. CDR1 and CDR2 (germline): SGHTA, FQGNSA. Trimming shortened V by 5 bases and J by 7 bases, and 17 bases separated the two germline ends.

V usage is TRBV13 and J usage is TRBJ2-3; 7 nucleotides align to TRBD2. The CDR3 is made up of 16 amino acids. The V segment lost 5 bases and the J segment 1 base; nucleotides outside the gene matches: 9. In germline, CDR1 is PRHDT, CDR2 FYEKMQ (reference sequence). CDR3 amino acids: CASSPERGGGTDTQYF. CDR3 DNA: TGTGCCAGCAGCCCCGAGCGGGGAGGGGGCACAGATACGCAGTATTTT.

This clone was seen a single time. The chain couples TRBV7-2 to TRBJ1-2; D remains unclear. The V gene lost 2 bases and the J gene lost 3 bases, with 13 bases spanning the gap. CDR1 is SGHTA and CDR2 is FQGNSA in the germline V gene. The CDR3 is 15 residues long. The CDR3 bases are TGTGCCAGCAGCTTATTTGGGAGAACGCACTATGGCTACACCTTC. Its protein is CASSLFGRTHYGYTF.

The J gene is TRBJ2-1, the V gene TRBV3-1 (or the pseudogene TRBV3-2); 8 positions match TRBD1. Germline CDR1 and CDR2: LGHDT and YNNKEL (reference sequence). V shed 2 bases, J shed 4 bases, and the junction held 7 bases outside the gene matches. The CDR3 length is 16 residues. The CDR3 loop is CASSQNRGWVYNEQFF. The CDR3 nucleotides read TGTGCCAGCAGCCAAAACAGGGGGTGGGTTTACAATGAGCAGTTCTTC.